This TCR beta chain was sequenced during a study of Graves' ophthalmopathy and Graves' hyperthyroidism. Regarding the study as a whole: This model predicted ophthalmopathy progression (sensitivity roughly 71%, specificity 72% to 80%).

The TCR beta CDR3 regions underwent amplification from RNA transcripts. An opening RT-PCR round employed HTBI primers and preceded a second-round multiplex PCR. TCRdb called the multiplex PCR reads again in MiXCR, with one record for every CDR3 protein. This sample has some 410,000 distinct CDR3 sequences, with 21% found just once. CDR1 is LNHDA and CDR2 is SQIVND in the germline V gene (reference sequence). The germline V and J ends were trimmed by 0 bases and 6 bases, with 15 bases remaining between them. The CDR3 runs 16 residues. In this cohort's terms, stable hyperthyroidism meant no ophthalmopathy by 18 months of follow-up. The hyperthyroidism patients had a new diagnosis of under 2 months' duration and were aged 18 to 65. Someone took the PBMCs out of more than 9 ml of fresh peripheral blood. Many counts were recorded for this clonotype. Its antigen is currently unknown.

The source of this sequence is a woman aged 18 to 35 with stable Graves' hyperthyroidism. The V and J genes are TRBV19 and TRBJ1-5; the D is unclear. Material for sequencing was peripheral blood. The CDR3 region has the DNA TGTGCCAGTAGTATAGAAACCCGACGGGGTGGTCAGCCCCAGCATTTT. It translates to CASSIETRRGGQPQHF.